The 27 T cell receptor beta chains given below trace back to one sample, sequenced in a study of T cells in Graves' hyperthyroidism and ophthalmopathy (dated by TCRdb to about 2019). Libraries were built with multiplex PCR. Sequencing was carried out with an Illumina HiSeq 2000. Amplification of TCR beta CDR3 regions was carried out from RNA transcripts. The first round of RT-PCR for the TCR CDR3 was performed with the HTBI primer set and the Qiagen OneStep RT-PCR kit. TCRdb applied fastp at Q25 and MiXCR to the public reads, then kept only in-frame beta chains. Rows are combined by CDR3 protein, so each entry shows the most common genes and DNA. The sample includes a few hundred thousand distinct CDR3 sequences, with about 16% observed a single time. The ten most abundant clones make up 3% to 4% of the sample. Sequencing was done on a sample of blood. Receptors were obtained from a woman aged 40 to 55 with Graves' ophthalmopathy.

This clonotype came up many times. V and J are TRBV6-9 and TRBJ2-5; 7 nucleotides match TRBD1. Looked up from germline, CDR1 is MNHGY and CDR2 is SVAAGI. V lost 0 bases, J lost 3 bases, and 7 bases stayed unmatched. The CDR3 consists of 16 residues. This chain's CDR3 is CASSYSGQLSKETQYF. Here the CDR3 DNA reads TGTGCCAGCAGTTATTCGGGACAGCTTAGTAAAGAGACCCAGTACTTC.

This clonotype was seen at least ten times. The chain combines TRBV3-1 with TRBJ1-2; D is unresolved. V lost 1 base and J 11 bases, leaving 11 bases between the germline ends. Looked up from germline, CDR1 is LGHDT and CDR2 is YNNKEL (reference sequence). The CDR3 has 12 amino acids. The CDR3 spells CASSQVAAEYTF. CDR3 coding DNA: TGTGCCAGCAGCCAAGTCGCCGCGGAATACACCTTC.

As concerns this clonotype: Sequence at one end of the junction differs from germline and may be a read error. The chain uses TRBV11-2 and TRBJ1-4; D might be TRBD1 (5 bases). In germline, CDR1 is SGHAT, CDR2 FQNNGV. The CDR3 extends over 14 amino acids. The CDR3 nucleotides are TGTGCCAGCAGCCTTGGACATACTAATGAAAAACCGTTTTTT. Amino acid sequence: CASSLGHTNEKPFF.

This clonotype appeared many times. In nucleotides, the CDR3 is TGCAGTGCTCCGACCGGGACAGGGACGTCAGATACGCAGTATTTT. It codes for CSAPTGTGTSDTQYF. The chain carries TRBV20-1 and TRBJ2-3, with 9 nucleotides matching TRBD1. Germline V CDR1 and CDR2: DFQATT, SNEGSKA (reference sequence). This CDR3 has 15 residues. V gave up 5 bases and J gave up 4 bases; unmatched junction bases: 10.

This clonotype was observed a handful of times. The V and J genes are TRBV15 and TRBJ2-1, with 11 bases aligning to TRBD2. The CDR3 is made up of 16 amino acids. Germline V CDR1 and CDR2: LNHNV, YYDKDF (reference sequence). With 9 bases clipped from V and 1 base from J, the junction kept 8 bases outside the gene matches. The chain's CDR3 is CATRGLAEGSYNEQFF. DNA of the CDR3: TGTGCCACTCGGGGACTAGCGGAAGGTTCCTACAATGAGCAGTTCTTC.

To note about this clonotype: Its ends do not fully match the called genes, so a read error is possible. This chain joins TRBV6-2 or TRBV6-3 and TRBJ1-4; the D gene is possibly TRBD1 (6 bases). Germline lookup yields CDR1 MNHEY and CDR2 SVGEGT. The CDR3 runs 16 residues. CDR3 in DNA: TGTGCCAGCAGTTACCGCAGGGGCTGGTCTAATGGAAAACTGTTTTTT. Its translation is CASSYRRGWSNGKLFF.

This clonotype was detected a few times. The V call is TRBV11-2, the J call TRBJ2-7; 9 bases align to TRBD1. The CDR3 has 15 residues. The germline V gene encodes CDR1 SGHAT and CDR2 FQNNGV. The V segment lost 1 base and the J segment 2 bases; nucleotides outside the gene matches: 3. DNA of the CDR3: TGTGCCAGCAGCTTAGGGGACAGGGTAACCTACGAGCAGTACTTC. Translation: CASSLGDRVTYEQYF.

This clonotype was seen many times. V and J are TRBV30 and TRBJ2-7, with 11 bases lining up with TRBD2. In germline, CDR1 is GTSNPN, CDR2 SVGIG (reference sequence). This CDR3 contains 15 residues. Germline trimming cut 3 bases from V and 2 bases from J; bases unmatched to any gene: 6. In DNA form, the CDR3 reads TGTGCCTGGAGGGTCCCGACTAGCGGGACCTACGAGCAGTACTTC. Translating it yields CAWRVPTSGTYEQYF.

The CDR3 is CASSLEGGPYNEQFF. In DNA, the CDR3 is TGTGCCAGCAGCTTAGAGGGGGGGCCCTACAATGAGCAGTTCTTC. The rearrangement uses TRBV7-6 and TRBJ2-1; D is possibly TRBD2 (7 bases). Trimming stripped 1 base from V and 2 bases from J, with 9 bases between. Germline CDR1 is SGHVS and CDR2 is FNYEAQ. There are 15 residues in the CDR3.

This chain joins TRBV7-9 and TRBJ2-3; D perhaps matches TRBD2 (6 bases). V lost 3 bases and J 5 bases, leaving 15 bases between the germline ends. Per germline, CDR1 SEHNR and CDR2 FQNEAQ (reference sequence). This CDR3 region has 15 residues. The CDR3 sequence: CASSFWRGPGDTQYF. CDR3 in DNA: TGTGCCAGCAGCTTTTGGCGGGGCCCGGGAGATACGCAGTATTTT.

Written as DNA, the CDR3 is TGTGCCAGCAAGAGTAGTAGGCTAGGCACAGATACGCAGTATTTT. It encodes CASKSSRLGTDTQYF. The rearrangement joins TRBV7-8 to TRBJ2-3; no definite D call. The germline V gene encodes CDR1 SGHVS and CDR2 FQNEAQ. The germline V and J ends were trimmed by 7 bases and 1 base, with 15 bases remaining between them. This CDR3 contains 15 residues.

The CDR3 sequence is CASSRDLAGDGEQFF. The CDR3 bases are TGTGCCAGCAGCCGAGATCTAGCGGGGGACGGTGAGCAGTTCTTC. The chain links TRBV13 to TRBJ2-1; TRBD2 agrees at 10 bases. After removal of 5 bases from V and 9 bases from J, the junction contained 10 bases not matched to a gene. The V gene's germline CDR1 is PRHDT and CDR2 FYEKMQ (reference sequence). The CDR3 consists of 15 residues.

This clonotype was seen many times. The chain employs TRBV6-2 or TRBV6-3 and TRBJ2-7; 7 bases agree with TRBD1. The length of the CDR3 is 14 residues. J gave up 2 bases and V 6 bases, and 7 bases lay outside the gene matches. Per the germline V gene, CDR1 is MNHEY and CDR2 is SVGEGT. In DNA, the CDR3 is TGTGCCAGCAGCTCGGGACAGCTACCCTACGAGCAGTACTTC. This codes for CASSSGQLPYEQYF.

The CDR3 loop reads CASSFTSAIHTQYF. CDR3 sequence (DNA): TGTGCCAGCAGTTTCACTAGCGCGATTCATACGCAGTATTTT. This chain joins TRBV12-3 or TRBV12-4 and TRBJ2-3; 7 bases are a match to TRBD2. There are 14 residues in the CDR3. With 3 bases clipped from V and 7 bases from J, the junction kept 7 bases outside the gene matches.

This clonotype has a count of ten or more. The chain is built from TRBV28 and TRBJ2-7, with D maybe TRBD1 (5 bases). Trimming took off 5 bases at V and 2 bases at J, with 19 bases between the two ends. The CDR3 contains 16 residues. Germline loops: CDR1 MDHEN, CDR2 SYDVKM. The CDR3 nucleotides read TGTGCCAGCAGTCCCCGTAGGGCAGGGAAAACCTACGAGCAGTACTTC. Translated, it gives CASSPRRAGKTYEQYF. Combining the CDR3 with reference TRBV28 and TRBJ2-7 gives the whole variable domain DVKVTQSSRYLVKRTGEKVFLECVQDMDHENMFWYRQDPGLGLRLIYFSYDVKMKEKGDIPEGYSVSREKKERFSLILESASTNQTSMYLCASSPRRAGKTYEQYFGPGTRLTVT.

This chain links TRBV12-3 or TRBV12-4 with TRBJ2-4; D is uncertain. Trimming took 8 bases from V and 8 from J, leaving 7 bases between them. The CDR3 has 10 residues. Here the CDR3 DNA reads TGTGCCAGCGGTCTTGACATTCAGTACTTC. Translated, it gives CASGLDIQYF.

Many counts were recorded for this clonotype. V gene TRBV3-1 combines with J gene TRBJ2-7; D ambiguous. V shed 3 bases and J shed 3 bases, with 15 bases lying between them. The CDR3 is made up of 15 amino acids. Looked up from germline, CDR1 is LGHDT and CDR2 is YNNKEL (reference sequence). The CDR3 DNA reads as TGTGCCAGCAGCCAGGTAACCGCGAGGTACTACGAGCAGTACTTC. Protein product: CASSQVTARYYEQYF.

This clonotype was picked up many times. The chain is built from TRBV5-5 and TRBJ2-7; the D is unclear. The CDR3 consists of 13 residues. Trimming shortened V by 6 bases and J by 7 bases, and 17 bases separated the two germline ends. Germline V gene sequence: CDR1 SGHKS, CDR2 YYEKEE (reference sequence). This CDR3 reads CASTLYWSGEQYF. DNA for the CDR3: TGTGCCAGCACCCTCTACTGGAGTGGAGAGCAGTACTTC.

This clonotype showed up just a few times. One base away lies a much larger clone, so this may be a sequencing read error. The chain carries TRBV7-9 and TRBJ1-2; D remains unclear. CDR3 length equals 12 residues. Germline V gene sequence: CDR1 SEHNR, CDR2 FQNEAQ (reference sequence). V lost 5 bases and J 2 bases, leaving 6 bases between the germline ends. The CDR3 is CASSQRNYGYTF. DNA for the CDR3: TGTGCCAGCAGCCAGCGGAACTATGGCTACACCTTC.

J is TRBJ1-5 and V is TRBV28; no clear D gene. V shed 10 bases and J shed 0 bases, with 19 bases lying between them. Germline V CDR1 and CDR2: MDHEN, SYDVKM. The CDR3 length is 16 residues. CDR3 nucleotide sequence: TGTGCCATCGGGGAACGGACGAATTATAGCAATCAGCCCCAGCATTTT. Its translation: CAIGERTNYSNQPQHF.

This clonotype was detected a few times. This chain connects TRBV20-1 to TRBJ2-1, with 9 bases fitting TRBD2. Germline loops: CDR1 DFQATT, CDR2 SNEGSKA (reference sequence). There are 14 residues in the CDR3. V lost 5 bases and J lost 3; bases outside the gene matches: 5. This CDR3 reads CSARAGGYYNEQFF. The CDR3 region has the DNA TGCAGTGCTCGAGCGGGAGGTTACTACAATGAGCAGTTCTTC.

The chain's CDR3 is CASSLEGTTGELFF. In nucleotides, the CDR3 is TGTGCCAGCAGTTTGGAGGGGACCACCGGGGAGCTGTTTTTT. The V gene is TRBV6-5, the J gene TRBJ2-2; tentatively, D is TRBD2 (6 bases). Looked up from germline, CDR1 is MNHEY and CDR2 is SVGAGI. The CDR3 covers 14 residues. The V end lost 4 bases, the J end lost 4 bases, and 10 bases lay between the germline ends.

This chain connects TRBV4-1 to TRBJ2-2, with 7 bases lining up with TRBD1. After removal of 4 bases from V and 5 bases from J, the junction contained 10 bases not matched to a gene. There are 16 residues in the CDR3. Germline CDR1 reads MGHRA; CDR2 reads YSYEKL. Here the CDR3 reads CASSPTAQGRTGELFF. As DNA, the CDR3 is TGCGCCAGCAGCCCCACGGCACAGGGGAGAACCGGGGAGCTGTTTTTT.

V and J are TRBV9 and TRBJ2-2; D possibly matches TRBD1 or TRBD2 (6 bases each). Germline V gene sequence: CDR1 SGDLS, CDR2 YYNGEE. The CDR3 loop spans 17 amino acids. Trimming removed 4 bases from V and 4 bases from J, with 20 bases in between. CDR3 loop: CASSKQPGARSTGELFF. The CDR3 nucleotides read TGTGCCAGCAGCAAACAGCCGGGGGCCCGAAGCACCGGGGAGCTGTTTTTT.

With regard to this clonotype: Germline and junction disagree at one end, which may indicate a read error. This chain joins TRBV28 and TRBJ2-2; the D call may be TRBD1 or TRBD2 (5 bases each). This CDR3 spans 14 amino acids. Germline values: CDR1 MDHEN, CDR2 SYDVKM. Here the CDR3 DNA reads TGTGCCAGCAGTTCCGGACAAGCCCCCGGGGAGCTGGTTTTT. It translates to CASSSGQAPGELVF.

This clonotype occurred a few times. The chain's CDR3 is CASSLGNQNIQYF. In nucleotides, the CDR3 is TGTGCCAGCAGTTTGGGGAATCAGAACATTCAGTACTTC. The gene calls are TRBV28 and TRBJ2-4; D not resolved. This CDR3 is 13 amino acids long. From germline, CDR1 is MDHEN and CDR2 SYDVKM. V lost 3 bases and J 7 bases, leaving 10 bases between the germline ends.

The V gene is TRBV18, the J gene TRBJ2-2; TRBD1 agrees at 7 bases. The CDR3 consists of 17 residues. V shed 1 base, J shed 3 bases, and the junction held 8 bases outside the gene matches. Germline loops: CDR1 KGHSH, CDR2 LQKENI. The CDR3 DNA is TGTGCCAGCTCACCACAGGGCCCAGGGGGTGACACCGGGGAGCTGTTTTTT. This translates into CASSPQGPGGDTGELFF.